The present T cell receptor (beta chain) was sequenced within a study of cytomegalovirus exposure and HLA in healthy donors. Study details: The 110 or so validation repertoires were produced on the same platform as the approximately 670 repertoires of the first cohort. This was reported in a later analysis.

Assay used: immunoSEQ multiplex PCR; TCRdb lists only in-frame clones, some missing. The profile shows 150,000 to 200,000 clones, 86% of them singletons. The CDR3 is 16 residues long. Germline loops: CDR1 LGHNA, CDR2 YSLEER. The trim removed 0 bases at V and 2 bases at J, leaving 5 bases unmatched. Whole-study findings and limits: Rarity held for most TCR sequences, but there were some public TCRs that occurred in many donors.

Worth noting for this clone: The antigen remains unidentified.

This rearrangement joins TRBV4-3 to TRBJ2-7; 9 nucleotides align to TRBD1. The clonotype comes from a woman under 30 in good health and CMV-seronegative. The sample consisted of PBMCs. The CDR3 bases are TGCGCCAGCAGCCAAGAAAACAGGGGGCTCACCTACGAGCAGTACTTC. It specifies CASSQENRGLTYEQYF.